This T cell receptor (beta chain) was recorded in a study of T cells in Graves' hyperthyroidism and ophthalmopathy. General study results and limits: Ophthalmopathy prediction by the model preceded onset by a median approximately six months.

This clonotype was seen a handful of times. What it binds is not known. Individuals with ophthalmopathy presented a Clinical Activity Score of at least 3, a NOSPECS grade of at least 4 and a duration under 3 months. Amplified regions were TCR beta CDR3 sequences from RNA transcripts. Using the HTBI primer set, a first-round RT-PCR was run on the TCR CDR3. TCRdb re-called the multiplex PCR reads through MiXCR, storing one row per CDR3 protein. Of about 270,000 distinct CDR3 sequences listed, 20% to 25% are singletons. The receptor's source is a man in his thirties or forties with Graves' ophthalmopathy. Sequencing was carried out using blood.

CDR3 region: CASSITGGEQPQHF. CDR3 bases: TGTGCCAGTAGTATAACAGGCGGGGAGCAGCCCCAGCATTTT. The chain employs TRBV19 and TRBJ1-5; D may be TRBD1 (5 bases). This CDR3 comprises 14 residues. With 2 bases removed from V and 7 bases from J, the gap between germline ends came to 12 bases. The germline CDR1 and CDR2 sequences are LNHDA and SQIVND (reference sequence).